The 25 T cell receptor beta chains in this list originate from one sample, sequenced in a study of CD4 T cells in relation to SARS-CoV-2 and coronaviruses. Profiled with immunoSEQ multiplex PCR; TCRdb holds only in-frame clones, not every one. The sample consists of roughly 18,000 clones, roughly 77% of them appearing once. Before the COVID-19 pandemic, during about 2010-2018, CD4+ T cells were taken from unexposed donors. The cells were cultured for about ten days before CD4+ T cells were isolated. Their specific antigens are unknown. Sequences were obtained from CD4+ T cells from PBMCs, cultured in vitro. The receptors here all came from a human donor in good health.

There are a few counts of this clone. V and J are TRBV7-2 and TRBJ1-2; tentative D call: TRBD1 (5 bases). This CDR3 spans 16 amino acids. The germline gives CDR1 SGHTA, CDR2 FQGNSA. Trimming took off 4 bases at V and 1 base at J, with 16 bases between the two ends. CDR3 sequence: CASSSRPGRGNYGYTF. The CDR3, as DNA: TGTGCCAGCAGCTCCAGGCCTGGGAGGGGTAACTATGGCTACACCTTC. Looking up the rest from reference TRBV7-2 and TRBJ1-2 gives the full variable domain: GAGVSQSPSNKVTEKGKDVELRCDPISGHTALYWYRQSLGQGLEFLIYFQGNSAPDKSGLPSDRFSAERTGGSVSTLTIQRTQQEDSAVYLCASSSRPGRGNYGYTFGSGTRLTVV.

The V gene is TRBV5-6, the J gene TRBJ2-3; 12 positions agree with TRBD2. V trimming: 4 bases; J trimming: 3 bases; junction bases outside the gene matches: 6. Per germline, CDR1 SGHDT and CDR2 YYEEEE. The CDR3 consists of 16 residues. DNA of the CDR3: TGTGCCAGCAGCAACCTAGCGGGAGGGCCAACAGATACGCAGTATTTT. Amino acids: CASSNLAGGPTDTQYF.

The chain links TRBV18 to TRBJ2-7; D is possibly TRBD1 (5 bases). V lost 0 bases, J lost 2 bases, and 8 bases lay in between. The CDR3 is made up of 14 amino acids. CDR1 and CDR2 from the germline V gene are KGHSH and LQKENI. CDR3 sequence reads: CASSPPPGTYEQYF. DNA for the CDR3: TGTGCCAGCTCACCACCGCCAGGGACCTACGAGCAGTACTTC.

This chain joins TRBV12-5 and TRBJ2-1; 8 positions agree with TRBD1. J gave up 4 bases and V 6 bases, and 8 bases lay outside the gene matches. This CDR3 contains 15 residues. Looked up from germline, CDR1 is LGHNT and CDR2 is FRNRAP. The CDR3 here is CASGADRVYYNEQFF. The DNA for the CDR3 is TGTGCTAGTGGAGCGGACAGGGTGTATTACAATGAGCAGTTCTTC.

V usage is TRBV18 and J usage is TRBJ2-5; D is tentatively TRBD1 or TRBD2 (6 bases each). Between the trimmed V and J ends, which lost 3 bases and 2 bases, there was a span of 10 bases. CDR1 KGHSH and CDR2 LQKENI come from the germline V gene. The CDR3 runs to 14 residues. The CDR3 here is CASSPTGAQETQYF. In DNA form, the CDR3 reads TGTGCCAGCTCACCCACGGGGGCACAAGAGACCCAGTACTTC.

In its sample, this clone was seen a few times. The chain recombines TRBV5-1 with TRBJ2-2; D unresolved. Germline CDR1 and CDR2: SGHRS and YFSETQ. V lost 1 base and J lost 7, with 5 bases in between. The CDR3 length is 12 residues. Here the CDR3 DNA reads TGCGCCAGCAGCTTGCTGGTCGGGGAGCTGTTTTTT. Protein product: CASSLLVGELFF.

This clone has a single count. The chain uses TRBV19 and TRBJ1-5, with D perhaps TRBD1 (6 bases). The CDR3 is made up of 17 amino acids. Deletions cut 6 bases from V and 1 base from J, with 19 bases between. CDR1 is LNHDA, CDR2 SQIVND, per germline (reference sequence). This CDR3 reads CASRGGGPPGSNQPQHF. DNA for the CDR3: TGTGCCAGTAGGGGAGGGGGACCGCCGGGGAGCAATCAGCCCCAGCATTTT.

The chain combines TRBV5-1 with TRBJ2-7; no clear D gene. The V gene's germline CDR1 is SGHRS and CDR2 YFSETQ. V lost 2 bases and J 7 bases, leaving 16 bases between the germline ends. The CDR3 extends over 14 amino acids. The DNA of the CDR3 is TGCGCCAGCAGCTTATCCGGTAACCAAGAGGAGCAGTACTTC. This encodes CASSLSGNQEEQYF. Full variable domain (rest looked up from reference TRBV5-1 and TRBJ2-7): KAGVTQTPRYLIKTRGQQVTLSCSPISGHRSVSWYQQTPGQGLQFLFEYFSETQRNKGNFPGRFSGRQFSNSRSEMNVSTLELGDSALYLCASSLSGNQEEQYFGPGTRLTVT.

The rearrangement links TRBV5-1 to TRBJ2-7; TRBD1 matches 9 bases. CDR1 SGHRS and CDR2 YFSETQ come from the germline V gene. This CDR3 is 14 amino acids long. Trimming took 4 bases from V and 5 from J; bases not matched to a gene: 7. CDR3 nucleotides: TGCGCCAGCAGCGATACAGGGGGCGTCAACGAGCAGTACTTC. Translated, it gives CASSDTGGVNEQYF.

This sequence joins TRBV19 and TRBJ2-6, with D maybe TRBD1 (5 bases). The ends were cut back, 3 bases at V and 1 base at J, with 10 bases in the middle. The V gene's germline CDR1 is LNHDA and CDR2 SQIVND (reference sequence). The CDR3 loop spans 16 amino acids. This chain's CDR3 is CASSIQGRSGANVLTF. The CDR3 bases are TGTGCCAGTAGTATTCAGGGAAGGTCTGGGGCCAACGTCCTGACTTTC.

This chain links TRBV21-1 with TRBJ1-5; whether TRBD1, the table's D call, matches the DNA was not checked. TRBV21-1 is tagged as a pseudogene. The CDR3 consists of 14 residues. The CDR3: CASSRVREREPQHF. The CDR3, as DNA: TGTGCCAGCAGCAGGGTCAGGGAAAGGGAGCCCCAGCATTTT.

J is TRBJ1-5 and V is TRBV19; D not resolved. This CDR3 is 18 amino acids long. Germline lookup yields CDR1 LNHDA and CDR2 SQIVND (reference sequence). V lost 7 bases and J lost 0, with 22 bases in between. CDR3 sequence: CASNTPAASDYSNQPQHF. For the CDR3, the DNA is TGTGCCAGTAACACCCCCGCGGCCAGCGATTATAGCAATCAGCCCCAGCATTTT.

This chain links TRBV7-8 with TRBJ1-2; 8 bases match TRBD1. This CDR3 comprises 14 residues. Germline CDR1 SGHVS, CDR2 FQNEAQ. Trimming removed 4 bases from V and 3 bases from J; junction bases left unmatched: 4. The chain's CDR3 is CASSSDRGYYGYTF. The CDR3 DNA reads TGTGCCAGCAGCTCCGACAGGGGCTACTATGGCTACACCTTC. Full variable domain (outside the CDR3, taken from reference TRBV7-8 and TRBJ1-2): GAGVSQSPRYKVAKRGQDVALRCDPISGHVSLFWYQQALGQGPEFLTYFQNEAQLDKSGLPSDRFFAERPEGSVSTLKIQRTQQEDSAVYLCASSSDRGYYGYTFGSGTRLTVV.

The chain carries TRBV3-1 (or the pseudogene TRBV3-2) and TRBJ2-3; D gene ambiguous. V lost 1 base and J lost 5, with 7 bases in between. The CDR3 has 13 residues. Germline assignment: CDR1 LGHDT and CDR2 YNNKEL (reference sequence). The CDR3 region is CASSQAGLDTQYF. In DNA, the CDR3 is TGTGCCAGCAGCCAAGCTGGGCTAGATACGCAGTATTTT.

This clone was counted a few times. The chain combines TRBV18 with TRBJ2-7, with D possibly being TRBD1 (6 bases). Looked up from germline, CDR1 is KGHSH and CDR2 is LQKENI. The CDR3 sequence is 16 residues long. The ends were cut back, 3 bases at V and 6 bases at J, with 21 bases in the middle. CDR3 sequence reads: CASSPIPSGTLAEQYF. The CDR3 DNA sequence: TGTGCCAGCTCACCTATCCCTTCGGGGACACTTGCCGAGCAGTACTTC.

The chain links TRBV7-3 to TRBJ2-1; 10 bases are a match to TRBD2. Germline V gene sequence: CDR1 SGHTA, CDR2 FQGTGA. CDR3 length equals 15 residues. Trimming took 4 bases from V and 7 from J; bases not matched to a gene: 7. The CDR3 region is CASSSLAGSWNEQFF. CDR3 in DNA: TGTGCCAGCAGCTCACTAGCGGGATCTTGGAATGAGCAGTTCTTC.

The chain uses TRBV25-1 and TRBJ2-7; no firm D call. The ends were cut back, 8 bases at V and 3 bases at J, with 11 bases in the middle. The CDR3 spans 12 residues. CDR1 MGHDK and CDR2 SYGVNS come from the germline V gene. The chain's CDR3 is CASSQGYYEQYF. CDR3 bases: TGTGCCAGCTCCCAAGGATACTACGAGCAGTACTTC.

The V and J genes are TRBV21-1 and TRBJ2-1; the table gives TRBD1 as D, unverified against the DNA. TRBV21-1 is annotated as a pseudogene. The length of the CDR3 is 15 residues. The CDR3 sequence is CASSKKEQRGNEQFF. DNA for the CDR3: TGTGCCAGCAGCAAAAAGGAACAGAGGGGGAATGAGCAGTTCTTC.

V and J are TRBV5-4 and TRBJ2-1; weak D call: TRBD1 (7 bases). The germline gives CDR1 SGHNT, CDR2 YYREEE (reference sequence). The CDR3 sequence is 15 residues long. Trimming took off 5 bases at V and 7 bases at J, with 19 bases between the two ends. CDR3 residues: CASSPGTSGGNEQFF. CDR3 nucleotide sequence: TGTGCCAGCAGTCCCGGGACCTCAGGGGGGAATGAGCAGTTCTTC.

This chain connects TRBV5-1 to TRBJ2-3; D uncertain. This CDR3 contains 16 residues. The V gene's germline CDR1 is SGHRS and CDR2 YFSETQ. Trimming pared 0 bases from V and 2 bases from J, leaving 13 bases between. CDR3 coding DNA: TGCGCCAGCAGCTTGGCTCTCACAACAGACACAGATACGCAGTATTTT. It encodes CASSLALTTDTDTQYF.

This clone has only a few counts. The CDR3 loop is CASSLVSGNTIYF. As DNA, the CDR3 is TGTGCCAGCTCCCTTGTCTCTGGAAACACCATATATTTT. The chain combines TRBV18 with TRBJ1-3; D is unclear. The CDR3 length is 13 residues. The germline V gene has CDR1 KGHSH and CDR2 LQKENI. Trimming took 6 bases from V and 0 from J, leaving 6 bases between them. The variable domain in full, with the rest retrieved from reference TRBV18 and TRBJ1-3, is NAGVMQNPRHLVRRRGQEARLRCSPMKGHSHVYWYRQLPEEGLKFMVYLQKENIIDESGMPKERFSAEFPKEGPSILRIQQVVRGDSAAYFCASSLVSGNTIYFGEGSWLTVV.

The CDR3 region is CASSFELSGGRWEQYF. The CDR3 DNA follows: TGTGCCAGCAGCTTCGAACTTAGCGGGGGCCGTTGGGAGCAGTACTTC. The rearrangement links TRBV5-5 to TRBJ2-7; 9 bases fit TRBD2. V lost 2 bases to trimming and J lost 7 bases; unmatched junction nucleotides: 13. Germline V CDR1 and CDR2: SGHKS, YYEKEE (reference sequence). The CDR3 sequence is 16 residues long.

J is TRBJ2-1 and V is TRBV5-6; perhaps D is TRBD1 or TRBD2 (5 bases each). Germline CDR1 and CDR2: SGHDT and YYEEEE. The CDR3 length is 11 residues. V lost 3 bases, J lost 9 bases, and 7 bases lay in between. The CDR3 DNA is TGTGCCAGCAGCTGGGGACGTGAGCAGTTCTTC. Translating it yields CASSWGREQFF.

The chain uses TRBV7-3 and TRBJ2-1, with D unclear. The CDR3 loop spans 12 amino acids. The germline V gene encodes CDR1 SGHTA and CDR2 FQGTGA. Between the trimmed V and J ends, which lost 1 base and 6 bases, there was a span of 4 bases. The CDR3 spells CASSLRTNEQFF. The CDR3 nucleotides read TGTGCCAGCAGCTTAAGAACCAATGAGCAGTTCTTC. Together with reference TRBV7-3 and TRBJ2-1, the CDR3 gives the full variable domain: GAGVSQTPSNKVTEKGKYVELRCDPISGHTALYWYRQSLGQGPEFLIYFQGTGAADDSGLPNDRFFAVRPEGSVSTLKIQRTERGDSAVYLCASSLRTNEQFFGPGTRLTVL.

The genes are TRBV7-9 and TRBJ1-3, with TRBD1 as a possible D gene (5 bases). The CDR3 length is 16 residues. V lost 4 bases to trimming and J lost 0 bases, with 13 bases between them. Germline assignment: CDR1 SEHNR and CDR2 FQNEAQ (reference sequence). The CDR3 DNA is TGTGCCAGCAGCTCCCCCGGGGCAGCCTCTGGAAACACCATATATTTT. Its protein product is CASSSPGAASGNTIYF.